Below, 23 T cell receptor beta chains from the same sample are listed, as sequenced in a study of shared clonotypes between healthy human individuals. Here immunoSEQ multiplex PCR was the method, and the copy in TCRdb shows in-frame clones only, minus some. The table includes over a million clones, 78% detected once. Source material: memory CD4+ T cells from PBMCs. This sample's subset: CD45RA-negative fraction. The receptors originated from a man between 18 and 29 years old in good health. Some clones in this sample may be carry-over from other donors' samples.

Turning to this clone: This sample includes further DNA sequences coding for the same CDR3. The J gene is TRBJ2-3, the V gene TRBV7-9; D not certain. Per germline, CDR1 SEHNR and CDR2 FQNEAQ (reference sequence). Trimming removed 0 bases from V and 0 bases from J, with 4 bases in between. The CDR3 covers 14 residues. The CDR3: CASSLAGSTDTQYF. The CDR3 nucleotides read TGTGCCAGCAGCTTAGCGGGTAGCACAGATACGCAGTATTTT.

To note about this clone: A read error is possible here, since a much larger clone lies one base away. This specimen includes other DNA sequences encoding the same CDR3. The rearrangement links TRBV7-2 to TRBJ2-1; unclear D gene. CDR1 and CDR2 (germline): SGHTA, FQGNSA. The CDR3 runs to 11 residues. V gave up 5 bases and J gave up 4 bases, with 3 bases separating them. CDR3 nucleotides: TGTGCCAGCAGCCGATACAATGAGCAGTTCTTC. It specifies CASSRYNEQFF.

CDR3 in amino acids: CSGRRQGWYEQFF. In nucleotides, the CDR3 is TGCAGCGGAAGAAGACAGGGATGGTATGAGCAGTTCTTC. V is TRBV29-1 and J is TRBJ2-1; 7 nucleotides agree with TRBD1. V lost 7 bases, J lost 8 bases, and 11 bases stayed unmatched. The CDR3 covers 13 residues. Germline CDR1 SQVTM, CDR2 ANQGSEA.

As for this clone: This may come from a read error, since a much larger clone is one base off. V gene TRBV15 combines with J gene TRBJ2-1; no clear D gene. Germline values: CDR1 LNHNV, CDR2 YYDKDF (reference sequence). Trimming pared 0 bases from V and 6 bases from J, leaving 0 bases between. CDR3 length: 11 amino acids. This CDR3 reads CATSRDNEQFF. The CDR3 region has the DNA TGTGCCACCAGCAGAGACAATGAGCAGTTCTTC.

This rearrangement joins TRBV25-1 to TRBJ2-7; unclear D gene. Looked up from germline, CDR1 is MGHDK and CDR2 is SYGVNS. The CDR3 loop spans 15 amino acids. With 3 bases removed from V and 2 bases from J, the gap between germline ends came to 14 bases. Written as DNA, the CDR3 is TGTGCCAGCAGTGACCGGTCACCTTCCGCCTACGAGCAGTACTTC. Protein sequence: CASSDRSPSAYEQYF.

About this clone itself: This sequence may be a read error, since a much larger clone differs from it by one base. This chain links TRBV29-1 with TRBJ2-7; 7 bases map to TRBD2. Germline assignment: CDR1 SQVTM and CDR2 ANQGSEA. There are 13 residues in the CDR3. V lost 8 bases to trimming and J lost 3 bases; unmatched junction nucleotides: 10. CDR3 in DNA: TGCAGCCATTCTCGGGGGGTAGGCTACGAGCAGTACTTC. It translates to CSHSRGVGYEQYF.

The chain combines TRBV5-6 with TRBJ1-1; D ambiguous. V dropped 0 bases and J dropped 1 base, with 7 bases sitting between them. The length of the CDR3 is 14 residues. Germline-derived CDR1 and CDR2 are SGHDT and YYEEEE. The CDR3: CASSLAAGNTEAFF. The CDR3 DNA is TGTGCCAGCAGCTTGGCCGCTGGGAACACTGAAGCTTTCTTT.

V and J are TRBV27 and TRBJ2-7, with D perhaps matching TRBD2 (6 bases). Trimming took 7 bases from V and 3 from J, leaving 19 bases between them. Germline V gene sequence: CDR1 MNHEY, CDR2 SMNVEV (reference sequence). This CDR3 has 15 residues. CDR3 DNA sequence: TGTGCCAGCACCCGCGGGACGCCCGGGGGCTACGAGCAGTACTTC. Encoded protein: CASTRGTPGGYEQYF.

This clone was counted only a few times. The chain carries TRBV6-1 and TRBJ1-2; no clear D gene. V was shortened by 3 bases and J by 6 bases, with 11 bases between the two germline ends. The CDR3 extends over 13 amino acids. The germline V gene has CDR1 MNHNS and CDR2 SASEGT. The CDR3 spells CASSETYRDGYTF. CDR3 sequence (DNA): TGTGCCAGCAGTGAGACCTATAGAGATGGCTACACCTTC.

V is TRBV6-5 and J is TRBJ2-1; D is possibly TRBD1 (5 bases). Germline V lookup: CDR1 MNHEY, CDR2 SVGAGI. V dropped 0 bases and J dropped 7 bases, with 7 bases sitting between them. The CDR3 is 13 amino acids. The CDR3 region is CASSYSRENEQFF. In nucleotides, the CDR3 is TGTGCCAGCAGTTACTCCAGGGAAAATGAGCAGTTCTTC.

The genes are TRBV28 and TRBJ2-1; 7 nucleotides line up with TRBD1. Germline CDR1 and CDR2: MDHEN and SYDVKM. This CDR3 comprises 14 residues. The V and J ends lost 7 bases and 9 bases, in that order; junction bases with no gene match: 12. The CDR3 loop reads CASTLRQGTSEQFF. The CDR3 DNA is TGTGCCAGCACACTTCGACAGGGTACGAGTGAGCAGTTCTTC.

The CDR3 region is CASSVEPHTGELFF. CDR3 sequence (DNA): TGTGCCAGCAGCGTAGAGCCCCACACCGGGGAGCTGTTTTTT. The rearrangement joins TRBV9 to TRBJ2-2; D not certain. The CDR3 spans 14 residues. V lost 0 bases and J 3 bases, leaving 6 bases between the germline ends. Per the germline V gene, CDR1 is SGDLS and CDR2 is YYNGEE.

The gene calls are TRBV6-6 and TRBJ1-1; TRBD1 aligns across 7 bases. J gave up 5 bases and V 5 bases, and 11 bases lay outside the gene matches. The CDR3 is made up of 15 amino acids. The germline V gene encodes CDR1 MNHNY and CDR2 SVGAGI (reference sequence). This CDR3 is CASSQKGAGKTEAFF. The CDR3 nucleotides read TGTGCCAGCAGTCAAAAGGGGGCCGGGAAGACTGAAGCTTTCTTT.

The chain is built from TRBV5-1 and TRBJ2-7, with 14 bases that match TRBD2. Looked up from germline, CDR1 is SGHRS and CDR2 is YFSETQ. The V and J ends lost 3 bases and 7 bases, in that order; junction bases with no gene match: 9. The CDR3 has 16 residues. The CDR3 nucleotides are TGCGCCAGCAGCTCTCAACCGGGACTAGCGGGAGCGGAGCAGTACTTC. The encoded protein is CASSSQPGLAGAEQYF.

The genes are TRBV9 and TRBJ2-2, with D hard to call. V was pared by 0 bases and J by 6 bases, with 9 bases between. This CDR3 is 14 amino acids long. Germline CDR1 is SGDLS and CDR2 is YYNGEE. CDR3 protein: CASSVEGSPGELFF. In DNA form, the CDR3 reads TGTGCCAGCAGCGTAGAGGGTTCTCCCGGGGAGCTGTTTTTT.

CDR3 DNA sequence: TGCGCCAGCAGCTCAGCCCCCACAGATACGCAGTATTTT. Its translation: CASSSAPTDTQYF. V usage is TRBV5-1 and J usage is TRBJ2-3; D gene unclear. Germline CDR1 is SGHRS and CDR2 is YFSETQ. The germline V and J ends were trimmed by 3 bases and 2 bases, with 7 bases remaining between them. This CDR3 has 13 amino acids.

This clone occurred once. This chain connects TRBV6-5 to TRBJ1-5, with D possibly TRBD1 on 6 matching bases. In germline, CDR1 is MNHEY, CDR2 SVGAGI. The length of the CDR3 is 15 residues. Trimming pared 5 bases from V and 6 bases from J, leaving 17 bases between. The CDR3: CASSPHRVGAQPQHF. The CDR3 region has the DNA TGTGCCAGCAGTCCCCACAGGGTCGGCGCTCAGCCCCAGCATTTT.

This sequence joins TRBV2 and TRBJ1-2; 10 positions match TRBD1. There are 14 residues in the CDR3. Germline V gene lookup returns CDR1 SNHLY and CDR2 FYNNEI. J lost 7 bases, V lost 6 bases, and 8 bases had no gene match. Written as DNA, the CDR3 is TGTGCCAGCAGGGGGACAGGGGCCCCTGGTGGCTACACCTTC. Its translation: CASRGTGAPGGYTF.

The CDR3 sequence: CASSSSRGVNEKLFF. The DNA for the CDR3 is TGTGCCAGCAGTTCCTCCAGGGGGGTTAACGAAAAACTGTTTTTT. The genes are TRBV28 and TRBJ1-4; 7 bases are shared with TRBD1. This CDR3 contains 15 residues. Germline-derived CDR1 and CDR2 are MDHEN and SYDVKM. Germline trimming cut 4 bases from V and 8 bases from J; bases unmatched to any gene: 10.

This chain uses TRBV14 with TRBJ1-1; perhaps TRBD1 as D (6 bases). The V gene's germline CDR1 is SGHDN and CDR2 FVKESK. V was trimmed by 1 base and J by 7 bases, leaving 10 bases between them. This CDR3 has 13 residues. The CDR3 DNA reads TGTGCCAGCAGCCAAGGGTGGACAGATGAAGCTTTCTTT. It translates to CASSQGWTDEAFF.

V is TRBV5-4 and J is TRBJ1-1; D gene ambiguous. Germline values: CDR1 SGHNT, CDR2 YYREEE (reference sequence). The CDR3 sequence is 16 residues long. With 4 bases removed from V and 3 bases from J, the gap between germline ends came to 19 bases. CDR3 bases: TGTGCCAGCAGCCCCCAGGCGGGGAGAGGTTACACTGAAGCTTTCTTT. The encoded protein is CASSPQAGRGYTEAFF.

The chain links TRBV6-6 to TRBJ1-4; no definite D call. The germline V and J ends were trimmed by 7 bases and 4 bases, with 13 bases remaining between them. The CDR3 runs 14 residues. Germline V gene sequence: CDR1 MNHNY, CDR2 SVGAGI (reference sequence). This CDR3 reads CASTYGSFNEKLFF. CDR3 sequence (DNA): TGTGCCAGCACCTACGGGAGTTTTAATGAAAAACTGTTTTTT.

The J gene is TRBJ2-1, the V gene TRBV18; 11 positions agree with TRBD2. Trimming took 3 bases from V and 8 from J; bases not matched to a gene: 6. CDR3 length: 15 amino acids. Germline V lookup: CDR1 KGHSH, CDR2 LQKENI. The CDR3 protein is CASSPFTSGSDEQFF. The CDR3 DNA follows: TGTGCCAGCTCACCGTTTACTAGCGGGAGCGATGAGCAGTTCTTC.